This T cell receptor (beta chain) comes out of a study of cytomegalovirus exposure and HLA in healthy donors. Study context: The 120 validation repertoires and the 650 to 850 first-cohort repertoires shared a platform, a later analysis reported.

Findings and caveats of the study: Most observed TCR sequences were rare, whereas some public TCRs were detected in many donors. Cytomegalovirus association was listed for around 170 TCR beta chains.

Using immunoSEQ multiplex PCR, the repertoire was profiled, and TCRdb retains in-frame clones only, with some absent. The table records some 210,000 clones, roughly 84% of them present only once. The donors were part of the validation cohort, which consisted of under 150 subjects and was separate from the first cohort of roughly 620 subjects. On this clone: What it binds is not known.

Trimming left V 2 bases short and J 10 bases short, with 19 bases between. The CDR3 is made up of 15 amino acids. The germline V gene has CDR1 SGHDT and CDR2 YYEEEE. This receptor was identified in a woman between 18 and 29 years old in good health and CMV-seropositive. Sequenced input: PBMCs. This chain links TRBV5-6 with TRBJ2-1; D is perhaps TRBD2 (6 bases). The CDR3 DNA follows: TGTGCCAGCAGCTTTGTCGTTAGCGGCCCCCTGGAGCAGTTCTTC. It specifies CASSFVVSGPLEQFF. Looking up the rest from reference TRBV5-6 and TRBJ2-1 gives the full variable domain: DAGVTQSPTHLIKTRGQQVTLRCSPKSGHDTVSWYQQALGQGPQFIFQYYEEEERQRGNFPDRFSGHQFPNYSSELNVNALLLGDSALYLCASSFVVSGPLEQFFGPGTRLTVL.